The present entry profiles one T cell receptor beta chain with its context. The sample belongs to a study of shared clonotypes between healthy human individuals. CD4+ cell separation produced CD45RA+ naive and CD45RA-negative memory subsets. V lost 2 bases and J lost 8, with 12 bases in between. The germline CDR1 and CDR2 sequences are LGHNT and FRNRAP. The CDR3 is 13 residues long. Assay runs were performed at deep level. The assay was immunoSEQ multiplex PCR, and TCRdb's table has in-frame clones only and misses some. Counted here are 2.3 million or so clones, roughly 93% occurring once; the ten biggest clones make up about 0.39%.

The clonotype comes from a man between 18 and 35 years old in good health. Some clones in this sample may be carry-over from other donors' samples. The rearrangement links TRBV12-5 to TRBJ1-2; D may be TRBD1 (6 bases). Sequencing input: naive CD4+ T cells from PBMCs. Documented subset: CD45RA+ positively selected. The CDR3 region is CASGLRGARGYTF. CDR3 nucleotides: TGTGCTAGTGGTTTGCGGGGGGCGAGAGGCTACACCTTC.